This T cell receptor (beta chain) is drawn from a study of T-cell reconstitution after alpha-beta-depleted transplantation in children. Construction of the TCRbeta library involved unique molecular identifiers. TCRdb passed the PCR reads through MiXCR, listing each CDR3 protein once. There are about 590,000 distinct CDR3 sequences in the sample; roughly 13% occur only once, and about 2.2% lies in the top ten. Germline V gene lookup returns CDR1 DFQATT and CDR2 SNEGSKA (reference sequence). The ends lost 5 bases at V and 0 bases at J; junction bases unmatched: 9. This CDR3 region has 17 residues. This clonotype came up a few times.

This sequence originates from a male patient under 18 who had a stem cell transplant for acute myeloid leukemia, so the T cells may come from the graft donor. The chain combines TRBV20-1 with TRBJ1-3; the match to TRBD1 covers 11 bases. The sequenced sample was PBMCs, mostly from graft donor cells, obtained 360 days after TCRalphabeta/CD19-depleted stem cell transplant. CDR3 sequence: CSAGQGAELNSGNTIYF. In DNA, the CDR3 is TGCAGTGCTGGACAGGGGGCAGAGTTAAACTCTGGAAACACCATATATTTT.